Below are 14 T cell receptor beta chains sequenced from a single sample in a study of blood T cell repertoires in COVID-19. Using immunoSEQ multiplex PCR, the repertoire was profiled, and TCRdb retains in-frame clones only, with some absent. The sample carries more than 110,000 clones, over 60% recorded once. Sequenced input: PBMCs or T cells enriched from blood (not recorded which). These receptors all come from a woman aged 45-65 years who had recovered from COVID-19.

Details on this clone: A read error may produce the germline difference seen at one junction end. This sequence joins TRBV5-4 and TRBJ1-1; D gene ambiguous. The CDR3 consists of 17 residues. In germline, CDR1 is SGHNT, CDR2 YYREEE (reference sequence). As DNA, the CDR3 is TGTGCCAGCAGCCCCCGGGGAGGCCTAGCAACGAACGCTGAAGCTTTCTTT. Encoded protein: CASSPRGGLATNAEAFF.

The V and J genes are TRBV4-2 and TRBJ2-1, with 12 positions matching TRBD2. V lost 5 bases and J lost 14; bases outside the gene matches: 13. Germline V gives CDR1 LGHNA, CDR2 YNFKEQ. The CDR3 covers 15 residues. CDR3 sequence (DNA): TGTGCCAGCAGCGTACCGGGACTAGCGGGCACTGGGGAGTTCTTC. Translating gives CASSVPGLAGTGEFF.

The rearrangement joins TRBV20-1 to TRBJ2-6, with D unclear. Deletions cut 3 bases from V and 1 base from J, with 4 bases between. Germline CDR1 and CDR2: DFQATT and SNEGSKA (reference sequence). The CDR3 length is 13 residues. CDR3 DNA: TGCAGTGCTAGTACATCTGGGGCCAACGTCCTGACTTTC. This encodes CSASTSGANVLTF.

The chain couples TRBV28 to TRBJ2-4; D may be TRBD1 (7 bases). From germline, CDR1 is MDHEN and CDR2 SYDVKM. This CDR3 spans 16 amino acids. The V gene lost 7 bases and the J gene lost 3 bases, with 19 bases spanning the gap. Written as DNA, the CDR3 is TGTGCCAGCACCCGGGGGAACAGGGGTGTCAAAAACATTCAGTACTTC. Amino acids: CASTRGNRGVKNIQYF.

The chain uses TRBV2 and TRBJ1-5; D is unresolved. Germline V gene sequence: CDR1 SNHLY, CDR2 FYNNEI. Trimming pared 7 bases from V and 0 bases from J, leaving 25 bases between. This CDR3 region has 19 residues. CDR3 DNA: TGTGCCAGCATGCGGGAAGTCTTCAGCTCACCCCTTAGCAATCAGCCCCAGCATTTT. Protein: CASMREVFSSPLSNQPQHF.

This chain connects TRBV5-1 to TRBJ1-6; D is perhaps TRBD1 (6 bases). The length of the CDR3 is 15 residues. Germline CDR1 is SGHRS and CDR2 is YFSETQ. V was clipped by 5 bases and J by 7 bases, with 16 bases between them. The DNA of the CDR3 is TGCGCCAGCAGTCTTACCCAGGGGCTGAATTCACCCCTCCACTTT. Its protein is CASSLTQGLNSPLHF.

The chain carries TRBV4-1 and TRBJ1-4, with TRBD1 as a possible D gene (6 bases). The CDR3 runs to 16 residues. The V and J ends lost 0 bases and 4 bases respectively, with 12 bases between them. Germline CDR1 and CDR2: MGHRA and YSYEKL. Written as DNA, the CDR3 is TGCGCCAGCAGCCAAGACGGCGACAGGTTTAATGAAAAACTGTTTTTT. Translation: CASSQDGDRFNEKLFF.

The chain joins TRBV11-3 to TRBJ2-7; D may be TRBD2 (7 bases). This CDR3 is 14 amino acids long. V dropped 8 bases and J dropped 0 bases, with 14 bases sitting between them. Germline values: CDR1 SGHNT, CDR2 YENEEA. The CDR3 here is CASSGGRASYEQYF. DNA of the CDR3: TGTGCCAGCTCGGGGGGCAGGGCCTCCTACGAGCAGTACTTC.

The genes are TRBV5-1 and TRBJ2-3, with 7 bases aligning to TRBD2. CDR3 length: 11 residues. Germline CDR1 reads SGHRS; CDR2 reads YFSETQ. J was trimmed by 8 bases and V by 7 bases; bases with no gene match: 4. In nucleotides, the CDR3 is TGCGCCAGCGGGGAGGGCGGTACGCAGTATTTT. This codes for CASGEGGTQYF.

The gene calls are TRBV30 and TRBJ1-6, with a possible D match to TRBD1 (6 bases). The ends were cut back, 3 bases at V and 5 bases at J, with 8 bases in the middle. Per the germline V gene, CDR1 is GTSNPN and CDR2 is SVGIG (reference sequence). CDR3 length equals 13 residues. The CDR3 sequence is CAWSPGDNSPLHF. In nucleotides, the CDR3 is TGTGCCTGGAGCCCAGGGGATAATTCACCCCTCCACTTT.

This clone has a handful of counts. The V gene is TRBV2, the J gene TRBJ1-2; no definite D call. The CDR3 has 14 residues. Trimming cost V 7 bases and J 4 bases, with 16 bases left between them. Germline CDR1 is SNHLY and CDR2 is FYNNEI. The chain's CDR3 is CASIERVMGYGYTF. As DNA, the CDR3 is TGTGCCAGCATCGAGAGGGTCATGGGCTATGGCTACACCTTC. The full variable domain, with the rest looked up from reference TRBV2 and TRBJ1-2, is EPEVTQTPSHQVTQMGQEVILRCVPISNHLYFYWYRQILGQKVEFLVSFYNNEISEKSEIFDDQFSVERPDGSNFTLKIRSTKLEDSAMYFCASIERVMGYGYTFGSGTRLTVV.

The J gene is TRBJ2-3, the V gene TRBV4-1; 11 bases line up with TRBD2. Germline CDR1 and CDR2: MGHRA and YSYEKL. The CDR3 consists of 17 residues. V was pared by 1 base and J by 3 bases, with 6 bases of the junction left unmatched. As DNA, the CDR3 is TGCGCCAGCAGCCAAGTCCCCCGGACTAGCGGGACAGATACGCAGTATTTT. As protein: CASSQVPRTSGTDTQYF.

The V call is TRBV19, the J call TRBJ1-5; possible D gene TRBD1, 6 bases. Per the germline V gene, CDR1 is LNHDA and CDR2 is SQIVND (reference sequence). The CDR3 contains 15 residues. V was pared by 3 bases and J by 2 bases, with 11 bases between. CDR3 DNA sequence: TGTGCCAGTAGTATGGCCCACAGGGGCAATCAGCCCCAGCATTTT. Its protein is CASSMAHRGNQPQHF.

The chain has TRBV10-3 and TRBJ2-7; the D gene is possibly TRBD1 (5 bases). The V and J ends lost 4 bases and 4 bases respectively, with 14 bases between them. Germline V gene sequence: CDR1 ENHRY, CDR2 SYGVKD. CDR3 length equals 14 residues. The CDR3: CAISGRQKGYEQYF. The CDR3 DNA follows: TGTGCCATCAGTGGGAGACAGAAAGGGTACGAGCAGTACTTC.